A single sample gave rise to the 9 T cell receptor beta chains below, sequenced in a study of CD8 T cells in ankylosing spondylitis (dated by TCRdb to between 2016 and 2019). Here is what the overall study found, with its caveats: A TCR beta motif of eight highly homologous amino acid variants appeared characteristic of blood from ankylosing spondylitis patients.

Preparation of the library involved 5' RACE. The reads were generated on an Illumina HiSeq 2500. TCRdb passed the public sequencing reads through fastp at Q25 and MiXCR, retaining productive beta sequences. Merged by CDR3 protein, the rows form single entries marked with the most common genes and DNA. In this sample the table shows some 700,000 distinct CDR3 sequences, around 20% of which occur a single time. The ten largest clonotypes hold around 19% of the sample. Antigen specificity for these receptors is unknown. What was sequenced was blood, either unsorted or a sorted T cell fraction (not recorded which). All receptors derive from a male donor with ankylosing spondylitis.

The chain combines TRBV5-1 with TRBJ1-6, with TRBD1 as a possible D gene (6 bases). CDR3 length: 17 amino acids. V lost 4 bases and J lost 3, with 17 bases in between. CDR1 is SGHRS and CDR2 is YFSETQ in the germline V gene. The CDR3 DNA sequence: TGCGCCAGCAGCGCGGACAGCCCAAACAGCTATAATTCACCCCTCCACTTT. The encoded protein is CASSADSPNSYNSPLHF.

The CDR3 region has the DNA TGTGCCAGCAGTGATCATCGACAGGGTTACAATCAGCCCCAGCATTTT. Translated: CASSDHRQGYNQPQHF. V is TRBV6-1 and J is TRBJ1-5; 7 positions match TRBD1. The germline V gene has CDR1 MNHNS and CDR2 SASEGT. With 3 bases clipped from V and 3 bases from J, the junction kept 8 bases outside the gene matches. The CDR3 is made up of 16 amino acids.

V and J are TRBV9 and TRBJ1-2; D possibly corresponds to TRBD1 (6 bases). Germline CDR1 SGDLS, CDR2 YYNGEE. V was cut by 0 bases and J by 8 bases, with 17 bases left in between. This CDR3 region has 15 residues. CDR3 protein: CASSVGGQTSRGYTF. The CDR3 bases are TGTGCCAGCAGCGTAGGGGGGCAGACCTCTCGGGGCTACACCTTC.

The chain couples TRBV20-1 to TRBJ2-1; TRBD2 matches at 9 bases. The CDR3 consists of 17 residues. V gave up 6 bases and J gave up 9 bases; unmatched junction bases: 21. Germline CDR1 DFQATT, CDR2 SNEGSKA (reference sequence). For the CDR3, the DNA is TGCAGTGCCTCAAACCGGCTTAGCGGGGGTGACGACGGTGAGCAGTTCTTC. As protein: CSASNRLSGGDDGEQFF.

This rearrangement joins TRBV12-3 or TRBV12-4 to TRBJ1-2, with a possible D match to TRBD1 (6 bases). The length of the CDR3 is 14 residues. V gave up 5 bases and J gave up 4 bases, with 14 bases separating them. The CDR3 is CASSKDSGVYGYTF. Here the CDR3 DNA reads TGTGCCAGCAGTAAGGACTCAGGGGTCTATGGCTACACCTTC.

CDR3 amino acids: CASSGPRTAPIAFF. In nucleotides, the CDR3 is TGTGCCAGCAGTGGCCCCCGGACAGCGCCTATAGCTTTCTTT. The chain is built from TRBV6-1 and TRBJ1-1; weak D call: TRBD1 (6 bases). The ends were cut back, 4 bases at V and 10 bases at J, with 19 bases in the middle. In germline, CDR1 is MNHNS, CDR2 SASEGT. CDR3 length equals 14 residues.

V usage is TRBV9 and J usage is TRBJ2-3; 11 bases align to TRBD2. Germline CDR1 reads SGDLS; CDR2 reads YYNGEE. J gave up 2 bases and V 0 bases, and 2 bases lay outside the gene matches. There are 16 residues in the CDR3. The CDR3: CASSVGLAGYTDTQYF. DNA for the CDR3: TGTGCCAGCAGCGTAGGACTAGCGGGGTACACAGATACGCAGTATTTT. The full variable domain, completed using reference TRBV9 and TRBJ2-3, is DSGVTQTPKHLITATGQRVTLRCSPRSGDLSVYWYQQSLDQGLQFLIQYYNGEERAKGNILERFSAQQFPDLHSELNLSSLELGDSALYFCASSVGLAGYTDTQYFGPGTRLTVL.

This clonotype was detected a few times. The chain is built from TRBV18 and TRBJ2-3; D is undetermined. V lost 4 bases to trimming and J lost 1 base, with 9 bases between them. The CDR3 extends over 14 amino acids. Germline V gene lookup returns CDR1 KGHSH and CDR2 LQKENI. CDR3 residues: CASSRNAGTDTQYF. The CDR3 nucleotides are TGTGCCAGCTCACGTAACGCCGGCACAGATACGCAGTATTTT.

The rearrangement links TRBV12-3 or TRBV12-4 to TRBJ2-7, with D hard to call. Between the trimmed V and J ends, which lost 0 bases and 3 bases, there was a span of 9 bases. The CDR3 extends over 14 amino acids. For the CDR3, the DNA is TGTGCCAGCAGTTTAGCGGCCTACAACTACGAGCAGTACTTC. Protein sequence: CASSLAAYNYEQYF.